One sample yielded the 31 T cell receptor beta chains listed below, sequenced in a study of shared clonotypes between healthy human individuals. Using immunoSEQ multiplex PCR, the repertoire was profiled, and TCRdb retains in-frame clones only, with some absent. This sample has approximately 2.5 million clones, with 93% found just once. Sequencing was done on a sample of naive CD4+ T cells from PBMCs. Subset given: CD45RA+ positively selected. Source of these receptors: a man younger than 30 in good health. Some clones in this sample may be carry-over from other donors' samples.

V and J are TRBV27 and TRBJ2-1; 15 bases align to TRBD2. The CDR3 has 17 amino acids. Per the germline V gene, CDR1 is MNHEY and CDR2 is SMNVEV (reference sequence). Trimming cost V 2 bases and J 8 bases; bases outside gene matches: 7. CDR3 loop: CASSLGLAGGFHYEQFF. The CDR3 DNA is TGTGCCAGCAGTTTAGGACTAGCGGGAGGGTTTCACTATGAGCAGTTCTTC.

CDR3 sequence reads: CASSLGRINTDTQYF. CDR3 nucleotide sequence: TGCGCCAGCAGCTTGGGGCGGATTAATACAGATACGCAGTATTTT. The V gene is TRBV5-1, the J gene TRBJ2-3, with D unclear. Germline loops: CDR1 SGHRS, CDR2 YFSETQ. The V end was cut by 0 bases, the J end by 3 bases, with 11 bases between. The CDR3 runs to 15 residues. Full variable domain (remainder filled in from reference TRBV5-1 and TRBJ2-3): KAGVTQTPRYLIKTRGQQVTLSCSPISGHRSVSWYQQTPGQGLQFLFEYFSETQRNKGNFPGRFSGRQFSNSRSEMNVSTLELGDSALYLCASSLGRINTDTQYFGPGTRLTVL.

CDR3: CASSLRGPYNEQFF. CDR3 nucleotides: TGTGCCAGCAGCTTAAGGGGGCCCTACAATGAGCAGTTCTTC. The chain is built from TRBV11-3 and TRBJ2-1; the match to TRBD1 covers 7 bases. Germline CDR1 reads SGHNT; CDR2 reads YENEEA. CDR3 length equals 14 residues. Germline trimming cut 2 bases from V and 2 bases from J; bases unmatched to any gene: 0.

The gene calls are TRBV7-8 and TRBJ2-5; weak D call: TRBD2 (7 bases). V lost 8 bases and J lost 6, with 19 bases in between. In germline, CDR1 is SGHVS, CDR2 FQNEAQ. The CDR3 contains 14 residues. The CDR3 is CASGGGARGQTQYF. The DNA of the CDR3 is TGTGCCAGCGGCGGGGGAGCTCGGGGGCAGACCCAGTACTTC.

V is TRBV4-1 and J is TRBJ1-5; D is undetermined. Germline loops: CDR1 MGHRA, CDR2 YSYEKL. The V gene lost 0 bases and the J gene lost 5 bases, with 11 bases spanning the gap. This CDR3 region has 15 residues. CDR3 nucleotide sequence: TGCGCCAGCAGCCAAGATAGGAGGGAGGATCAGCCCCAGCATTTT. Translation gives CASSQDRREDQPQHF.

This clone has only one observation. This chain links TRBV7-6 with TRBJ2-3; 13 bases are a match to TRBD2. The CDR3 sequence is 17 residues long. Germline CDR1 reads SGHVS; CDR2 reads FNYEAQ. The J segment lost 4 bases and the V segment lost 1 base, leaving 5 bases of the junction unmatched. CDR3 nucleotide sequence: TGTGCCAGCAGCTTAGGGACTAGCGGGAGTAGGGCAGATACGCAGTATTTT. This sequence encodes CASSLGTSGSRADTQYF.

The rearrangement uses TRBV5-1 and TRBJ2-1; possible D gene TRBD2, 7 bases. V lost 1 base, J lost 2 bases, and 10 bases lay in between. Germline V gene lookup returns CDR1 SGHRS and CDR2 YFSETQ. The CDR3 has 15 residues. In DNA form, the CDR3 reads TGCGCCAGCAGCTTGCGGGGGGACACCTACAATGAGCAGTTCTTC. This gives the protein CASSLRGDTYNEQFF.

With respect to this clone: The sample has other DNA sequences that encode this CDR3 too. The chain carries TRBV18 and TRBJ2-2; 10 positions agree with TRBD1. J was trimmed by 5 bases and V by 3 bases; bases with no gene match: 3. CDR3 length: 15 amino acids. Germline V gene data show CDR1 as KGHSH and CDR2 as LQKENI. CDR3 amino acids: CASSPGTGATGELFF. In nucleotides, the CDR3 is TGTGCCAGCTCACCTGGGACAGGGGCTACCGGGGAGCTGTTTTTT. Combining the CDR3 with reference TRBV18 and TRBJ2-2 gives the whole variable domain NAGVMQNPRHLVRRRGQEARLRCSPMKGHSHVYWYRQLPEEGLKFMVYLQKENIIDESGMPKERFSAEFPKEGPSILRIQQVVRGDSAAYFCASSPGTGATGELFFGEGSRLTVL.

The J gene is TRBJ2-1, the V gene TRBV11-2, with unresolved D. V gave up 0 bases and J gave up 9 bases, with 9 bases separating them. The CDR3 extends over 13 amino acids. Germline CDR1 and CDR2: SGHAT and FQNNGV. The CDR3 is CASSLDSYGEQFF. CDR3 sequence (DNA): TGTGCCAGCAGCTTAGATAGTTACGGTGAGCAGTTCTTC.

The CDR3 is CASSTRDGGHGELFF. The CDR3 nucleotides read TGTGCCAGTAGTACCCGGGATGGGGGTCACGGGGAGCTGTTTTTT. J is TRBJ2-2 and V is TRBV19; either TRBD1 or TRBD2 may supply D (5 bases each). This CDR3 comprises 15 residues. V gave up 4 bases and J gave up 7 bases, with 16 bases separating them. Germline CDR1 reads LNHDA; CDR2 reads SQIVND (reference sequence).

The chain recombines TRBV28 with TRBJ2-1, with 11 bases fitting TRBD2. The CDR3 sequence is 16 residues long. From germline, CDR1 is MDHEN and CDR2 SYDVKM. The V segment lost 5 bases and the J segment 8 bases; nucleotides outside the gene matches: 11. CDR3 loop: CASSQGLAGGLDEQFF. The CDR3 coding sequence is TGTGCCAGCAGTCAAGGACTAGCGGGTGGACTGGATGAGCAGTTCTTC.

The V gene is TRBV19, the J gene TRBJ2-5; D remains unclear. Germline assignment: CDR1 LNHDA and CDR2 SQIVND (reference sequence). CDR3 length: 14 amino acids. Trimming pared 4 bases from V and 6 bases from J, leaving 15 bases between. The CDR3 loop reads CASSTHRTVQTQYF. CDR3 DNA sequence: TGTGCCAGTAGTACCCACCGGACCGTCCAGACCCAGTACTTC.

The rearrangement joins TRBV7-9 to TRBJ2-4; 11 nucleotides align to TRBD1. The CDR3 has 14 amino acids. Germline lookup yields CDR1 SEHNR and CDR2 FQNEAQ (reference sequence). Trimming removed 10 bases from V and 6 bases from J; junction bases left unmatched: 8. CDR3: CAITGTGGTNIQYF. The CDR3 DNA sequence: TGTGCCATTACGGGGACAGGGGGTACAAACATTCAGTACTTC.

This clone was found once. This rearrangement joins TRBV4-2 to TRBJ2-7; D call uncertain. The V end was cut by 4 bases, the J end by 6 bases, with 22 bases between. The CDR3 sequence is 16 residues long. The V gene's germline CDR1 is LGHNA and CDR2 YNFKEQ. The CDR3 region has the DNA TGTGCCAGCAGCCTGGAACCGGGCCCAGCGTCGGCCGAGCAGTACTTC. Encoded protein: CASSLEPGPASAEQYF.

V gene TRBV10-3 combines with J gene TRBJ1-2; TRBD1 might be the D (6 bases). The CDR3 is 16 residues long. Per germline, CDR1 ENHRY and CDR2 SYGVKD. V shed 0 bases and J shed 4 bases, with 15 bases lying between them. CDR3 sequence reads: CAISESGGQGSYGYTF. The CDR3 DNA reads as TGTGCCATCAGTGAGTCAGGGGGGCAGGGGAGCTATGGCTACACCTTC.

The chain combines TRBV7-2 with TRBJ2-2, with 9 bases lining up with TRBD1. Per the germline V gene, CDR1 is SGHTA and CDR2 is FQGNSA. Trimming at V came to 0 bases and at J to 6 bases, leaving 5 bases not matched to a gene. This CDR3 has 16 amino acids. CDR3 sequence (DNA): TGTGCCAGCAGCTTAGCACAGGGGGCGTTGGCCGGGGAGCTGTTTTTT. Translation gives CASSLAQGALAGELFF. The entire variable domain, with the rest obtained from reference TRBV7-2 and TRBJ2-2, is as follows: GAGVSQSPSNKVTEKGKDVELRCDPISGHTALYWYRQSLGQGLEFLIYFQGNSAPDKSGLPSDRFSAERTGGSVSTLTIQRTQQEDSAVYLCASSLAQGALAGELFFGEGSRLTVL.

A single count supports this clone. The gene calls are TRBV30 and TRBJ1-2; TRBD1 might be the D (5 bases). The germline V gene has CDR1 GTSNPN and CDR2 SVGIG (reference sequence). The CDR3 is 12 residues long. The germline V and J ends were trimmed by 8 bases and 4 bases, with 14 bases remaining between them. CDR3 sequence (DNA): TGTGCCGAGCGGGGGGTGAGCTATGGCTACACCTTC. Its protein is CAERGVSYGYTF.

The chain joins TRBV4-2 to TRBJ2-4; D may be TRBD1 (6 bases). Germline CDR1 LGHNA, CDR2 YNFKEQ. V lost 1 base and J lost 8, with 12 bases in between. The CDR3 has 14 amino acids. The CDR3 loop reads CASSQGNREHIQYF. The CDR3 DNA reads TGTGCCAGCAGCCAAGGCAACAGGGAGCACATTCAGTACTTC.

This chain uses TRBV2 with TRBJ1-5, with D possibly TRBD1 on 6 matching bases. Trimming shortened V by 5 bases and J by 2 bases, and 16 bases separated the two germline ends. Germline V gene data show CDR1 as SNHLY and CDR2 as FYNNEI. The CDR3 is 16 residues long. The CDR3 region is CASSKNGEGGNQPQHF. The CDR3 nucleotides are TGTGCCAGCAGTAAGAACGGGGAGGGGGGCAATCAGCCCCAGCATTTT.

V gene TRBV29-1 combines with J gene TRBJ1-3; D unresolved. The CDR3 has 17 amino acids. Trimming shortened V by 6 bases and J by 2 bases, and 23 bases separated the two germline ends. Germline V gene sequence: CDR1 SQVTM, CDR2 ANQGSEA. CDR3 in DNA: TGCAGCGTCCAACCCCGCCAGGCTATAGATCCTGGAAACACCATATATTTT. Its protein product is CSVQPRQAIDPGNTIYF.

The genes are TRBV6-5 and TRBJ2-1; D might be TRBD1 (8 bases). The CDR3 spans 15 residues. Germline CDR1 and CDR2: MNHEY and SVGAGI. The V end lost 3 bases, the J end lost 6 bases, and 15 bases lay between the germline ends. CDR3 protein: CASSYQTGGVNEQFF. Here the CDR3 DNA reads TGTGCCAGCAGTTATCAAACAGGGGGGGTCAATGAGCAGTTCTTC.

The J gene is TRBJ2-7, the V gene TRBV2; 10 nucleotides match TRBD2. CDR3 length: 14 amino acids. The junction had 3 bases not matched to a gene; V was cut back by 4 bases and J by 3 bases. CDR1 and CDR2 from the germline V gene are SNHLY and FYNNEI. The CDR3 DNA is TGTGCCAGCAGTGTGGAGCGGGAGGGCTACGAGCAGTACTTC. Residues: CASSVEREGYEQYF.

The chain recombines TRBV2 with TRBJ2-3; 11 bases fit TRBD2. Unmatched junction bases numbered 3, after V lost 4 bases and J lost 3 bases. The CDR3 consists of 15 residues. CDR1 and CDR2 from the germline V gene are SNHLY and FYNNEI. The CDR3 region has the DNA TGTGCCAGCAGTGGGAGACTAGCGGGAACAGATACGCAGTATTTT. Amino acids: CASSGRLAGTDTQYF. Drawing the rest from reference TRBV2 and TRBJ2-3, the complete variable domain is EPEVTQTPSHQVTQMGQEVILRCVPISNHLYFYWYRQILGQKVEFLVSFYNNEISEKSEIFDDQFSVERPDGSNFTLKIRSTKLEDSAMYFCASSGRLAGTDTQYFGPGTRLTVL.

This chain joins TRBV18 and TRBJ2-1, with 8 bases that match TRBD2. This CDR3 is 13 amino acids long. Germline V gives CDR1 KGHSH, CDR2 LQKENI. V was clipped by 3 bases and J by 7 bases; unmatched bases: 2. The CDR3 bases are TGTGCCAGCTCACCGACTAGCGTAAATGAGCAGTTCTTC. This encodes CASSPTSVNEQFF.

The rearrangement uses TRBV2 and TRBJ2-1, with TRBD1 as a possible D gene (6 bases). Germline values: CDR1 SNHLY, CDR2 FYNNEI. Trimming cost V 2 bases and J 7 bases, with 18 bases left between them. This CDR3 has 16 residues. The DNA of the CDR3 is TGTGCCAGCAGTGAACATCAGGGGCCGACCTCTAATGAGCAGTTCTTC. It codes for CASSEHQGPTSNEQFF.

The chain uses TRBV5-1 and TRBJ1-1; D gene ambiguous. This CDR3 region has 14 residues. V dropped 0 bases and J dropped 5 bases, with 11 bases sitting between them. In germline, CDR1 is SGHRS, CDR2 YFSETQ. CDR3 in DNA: TGCGCCAGCAGCTTGGCCGGGTCGTGGACTGAAGCTTTCTTT. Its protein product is CASSLAGSWTEAFF.

CDR3 protein: CASSSGQSAYEQYF. The CDR3 nucleotides read TGTGCCAGCAGCTCAGGACAGAGCGCCTACGAGCAGTACTTC. The V and J genes are TRBV7-2 and TRBJ2-5; TRBD1 is a possible D gene (6 bases). With the DNA end fitting TRBJ2-7 better, the J assignment may be wrong. CDR1 is SGHTA and CDR2 is FQGNSA in the germline V gene. The CDR3 is 14 residues long.

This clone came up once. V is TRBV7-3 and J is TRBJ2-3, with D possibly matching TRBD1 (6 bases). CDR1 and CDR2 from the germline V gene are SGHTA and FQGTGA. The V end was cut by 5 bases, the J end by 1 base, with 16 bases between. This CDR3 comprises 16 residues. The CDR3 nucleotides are TGTGCCAGCAGCCAATCACAGGGAGCACGCACAGATACGCAGTATTTT. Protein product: CASSQSQGARTDTQYF.

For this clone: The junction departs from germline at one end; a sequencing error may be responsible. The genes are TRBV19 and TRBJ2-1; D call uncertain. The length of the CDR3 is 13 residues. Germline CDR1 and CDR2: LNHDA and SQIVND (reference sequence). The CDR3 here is CASSIDRYSEQFF. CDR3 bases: TGTGCCAGTAGTATAGACCGGTACAGTGAGCAGTTCTTC. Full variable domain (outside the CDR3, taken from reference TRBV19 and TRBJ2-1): DGGITQSPKYLFRKEGQNVTLSCEQNLNHDAMYWYRQDPGQGLRLIYYSQIVNDFQKGDIAEGYSVSREKKESFPLTVTSAQKNPTAFYLCASSIDRYSEQFFGPGTRLTVL.

DNA for the CDR3: TGTGCCAGCACCTCTGGCATGTTGAACACTGAAGCTTTCTTT. Encoded protein: CASTSGMLNTEAFF. V is TRBV28 and J is TRBJ1-1; D not resolved. The CDR3 is 14 amino acids. From germline, CDR1 is MDHEN and CDR2 SYDVKM. V lost 7 bases and J lost 0, with 12 bases in between.

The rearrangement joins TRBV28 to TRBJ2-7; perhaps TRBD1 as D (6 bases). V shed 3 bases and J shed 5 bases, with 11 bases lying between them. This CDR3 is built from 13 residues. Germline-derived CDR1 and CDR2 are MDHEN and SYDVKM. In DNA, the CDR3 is TGTGCCAGCAGTTTGTTGGGGGCTCACGAGCAGTACTTC. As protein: CASSLLGAHEQYF.